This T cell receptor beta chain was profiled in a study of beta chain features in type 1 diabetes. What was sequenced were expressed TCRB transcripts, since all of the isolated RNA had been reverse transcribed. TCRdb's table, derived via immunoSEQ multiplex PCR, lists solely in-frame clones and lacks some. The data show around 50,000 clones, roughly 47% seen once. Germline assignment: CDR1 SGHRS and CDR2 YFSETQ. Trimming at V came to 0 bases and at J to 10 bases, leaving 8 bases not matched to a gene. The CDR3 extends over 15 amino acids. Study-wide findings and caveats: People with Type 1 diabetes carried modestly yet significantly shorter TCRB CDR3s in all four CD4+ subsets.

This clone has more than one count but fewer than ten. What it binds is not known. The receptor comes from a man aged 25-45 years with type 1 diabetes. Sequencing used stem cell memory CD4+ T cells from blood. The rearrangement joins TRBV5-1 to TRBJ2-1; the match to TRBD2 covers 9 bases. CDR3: CASSLGREGRREQFF. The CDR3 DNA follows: TGCGCCAGCAGCTTGGGGCGGGAGGGCCGAAGGGAGCAGTTCTTC.